The 27 T cell receptor beta chains listed next were all sequenced from one sample in a study of blood T cell repertoires in COVID-19. Here immunoSEQ multiplex PCR was the method, and the copy in TCRdb shows in-frame clones only, minus some. The top ten clones hold more than 4.5% of a sample with about 210,000 clones, roughly 90% of them seen once. The sample was peripheral blood. These receptors were obtained from a woman aged 40 to 49 with acute or convalescent COVID-19.

DNA for the CDR3: TGTGCCAGTAGCCCTAGCAGTACCGGGGAGCTGTTTTTT. It is translated as CASSPSSTGELFF. The chain carries TRBV19 and TRBJ2-2, with D perhaps TRBD2 (5 bases). This CDR3 is built from 13 residues. Germline CDR1 reads LNHDA; CDR2 reads SQIVND (reference sequence). V was cut by 6 bases and J by 5 bases, with 10 bases left in between. Filled out from reference TRBV19 and TRBJ2-2, the complete variable domain reads DGGITQSPKYLFRKEGQNVTLSCEQNLNHDAMYWYRQDPGQGLRLIYYSQIVNDFQKGDIAEGYSVSREKKESFPLTVTSAQKNPTAFYLCASSPSSTGELFFGEGSRLTVL.

This rearrangement joins TRBV29-1 to TRBJ1-1; no clear D. The germline V and J ends were trimmed by 1 base and 2 bases, with 8 bases remaining between them. Germline V gives CDR1 SQVTM, CDR2 ANQGSEA. The CDR3 contains 13 residues. CDR3 sequence reads: CSVEGGSNTEAFF. The CDR3 coding sequence is TGCAGCGTTGAAGGAGGGTCAAACACTGAAGCTTTCTTT. Together with reference TRBV29-1 and TRBJ1-1, the CDR3 gives the full variable domain: SAVISQKPSRDICQRGTSLTIQCQVDSQVTMMFWYRQQPGQSLTLIATANQGSEATYESGFVIDKFPISRPNLTFSTLTVSNMSPEDSSIYLCSVEGGSNTEAFFGQGTRLTVV.

The chain recombines TRBV19 with TRBJ2-2; a possible D gene is TRBD1 (6 bases). Germline-derived CDR1 and CDR2 are LNHDA and SQIVND (reference sequence). This CDR3 is built from 15 residues. V lost 1 base, J lost 2 bases, and 8 bases lay in between. CDR3 region: CASSIGTANTGELFF. The DNA of the CDR3 is TGTGCCAGTAGTATAGGGACAGCCAACACCGGGGAGCTGTTTTTT.

This clone was observed a single time. The chain carries TRBV5-5 and TRBJ2-7; the D is unclear. This CDR3 contains 13 residues. Germline values: CDR1 SGHKS, CDR2 YYEKEE (reference sequence). V lost 0 bases and J lost 3, with 7 bases in between. CDR3 loop: CASSLVQNYEQYV. In DNA, the CDR3 is TGTGCCAGCAGCTTGGTACAGAACTACGAGCAGTACGTC.

The genes are TRBV6-6 and TRBJ2-7; weak D call: TRBD1 (6 bases). The V end was cut by 2 bases, the J end by 7 bases, with 9 bases between. Looked up from germline, CDR1 is MNHNY and CDR2 is SVGAGI (reference sequence). CDR3 length equals 12 residues. In nucleotides, the CDR3 is TGTGCCAGCAGTTACGGGGGCTGGGAGCAGTACGTC. The encoded protein is CASSYGGWEQYV.

V usage is TRBV5-8 and J usage is TRBJ2-7; 9 bases line up with TRBD1. This CDR3 has 17 residues. Germline loops: CDR1 SGHTS, CDR2 YDEGEE. CDR3 bases: TGTGCCAGCAGCTCAAGGAGGTGGGACAGGGTGGCTCCCTTCGTGCGCGTC. Amino acid sequence: CASSSRRWDRVAPFVRV.

This chain uses TRBV3-1 (or the pseudogene TRBV3-2) with TRBJ1-6; D ambiguous. CDR1 LGHDT and CDR2 YNNKEL come from the germline V gene (reference sequence). The germline V and J ends were trimmed by 5 bases and 0 bases, with 8 bases remaining between them. CDR3 length equals 15 residues. CDR3 protein: CASSYGSSYNSPLHF. CDR3 sequence (DNA): TGTGCCAGCAGCTATGGGAGCTCCTATAATTCACCCCTCCACTTT.

This rearrangement joins TRBV6-5 to TRBJ2-5, with TRBD1 matching 9 bases. This CDR3 region has 15 residues. V shed 6 bases, J shed 7 bases, and the junction held 12 bases outside the gene matches. The germline gives CDR1 MNHEY, CDR2 SVGAGI. CDR3 sequence (DNA): TGTGCCAGCAGCCCCACAGGACAGGGGCTCGTGACCCAGTACTTC. Protein: CASSPTGQGLVTQYF.

The CDR3, as DNA: TGTGCCAGCAGCGCATACTCAAGGCACGGCGGGACGCAGTATTTT. Its translation is CASSAYSRHGGTQYF. The chain recombines TRBV9 with TRBJ2-3; D may be TRBD2 (5 bases). The CDR3 sequence is 15 residues long. Germline CDR1 is SGDLS and CDR2 is YYNGEE. The ends were cut back, 3 bases at V and 9 bases at J, with 20 bases in the middle.

The chain uses TRBV5-4 and TRBJ1-3; D is undetermined. V gave up 1 base and J gave up 0 bases, with 8 bases separating them. Germline V lookup: CDR1 SGHNT, CDR2 YYREEE (reference sequence). CDR3 length: 15 residues. The CDR3 region has the DNA TGTGCCAGCAGCTTGCCGGGTAACTCTGGAAACACCATATATTTT. Amino acids: CASSLPGNSGNTIYF.

This rearrangement joins TRBV18 to TRBJ2-7, with D tentatively TRBD1 (6 bases). Trimming removed 1 base at V and 6 bases at J, with 16 bases between. The CDR3 totals 15 residues. Germline CDR1 reads KGHSH; CDR2 reads LQKENI. This chain's CDR3 is CASSPRAGVGGEQYV. The CDR3 bases are TGTGCCAGCTCACCACGGGCAGGGGTTGGAGGCGAGCAGTACGTC.

The genes are TRBV6-4 and TRBJ1-1; 7 nucleotides line up with TRBD1. This CDR3 is built from 15 residues. V dropped 3 bases and J dropped 4; count of bases not matched to a gene: 8. CDR1 and CDR2 from the germline V gene are MRHNA and SNTAGT. The CDR3 loop reads CASSERAQGGTEAFF. As DNA, the CDR3 is TGTGCCAGCAGTGAAAGGGCCCAGGGGGGCACTGAAGCTTTCTTT.

The chain employs TRBV24-1 and TRBJ1-2; D unresolved. The CDR3 has 11 residues. V was shortened by 4 bases and J by 8 bases, with 7 bases between the two germline ends. Germline CDR1 is KGHDR and CDR2 is SFDVKD. This CDR3 reads CATSEGGGYTF. CDR3 bases: TGTGCCACCAGTGAGGGAGGCGGCTACACCTTC.

The chain joins TRBV3-1 (or the pseudogene TRBV3-2) to TRBJ1-2; 7 bases are a match to TRBD1. Germline CDR1 LGHDT, CDR2 YNNKEL (reference sequence). CDR3 size: 15 residues. V lost 2 bases and J lost 8; bases outside the gene matches: 11. The CDR3, as DNA: TGTGCCAGCAGCCAATCCTTGGAGGGGGCTCAAGGCTACACCTTC. Translating gives CASSQSLEGAQGYTF.

The V call is TRBV30, the J call TRBJ1-2, with D unresolved. There are 12 residues in the CDR3. The V and J ends lost 0 bases and 8 bases respectively, with 10 bases between them. In germline, CDR1 is GTSNPN, CDR2 SVGIG (reference sequence). The CDR3: CAWSVIIGGYTF. The CDR3, as DNA: TGTGCCTGGAGTGTAATAATCGGGGGCTACACCTTC. Filled out from reference TRBV30 and TRBJ1-2, the complete variable domain reads SQTIHQWPATLVQPVGSPLSLECTVEGTSNPNLYWYRQAAGRGLQLLFYSVGIGQISSEVPQNLSASRPQDRQFILSSKKLLLSDSGFYLCAWSVIIGGYTFGSGTRLTVV.

V and J are TRBV3-1 (or the pseudogene TRBV3-2) and TRBJ1-1; D may be TRBD1 (6 bases). The CDR3 consists of 14 residues. Germline V gives CDR1 LGHDT, CDR2 YNNKEL (reference sequence). Between the trimmed V and J ends, which lost 4 bases and 2 bases, there was a span of 11 bases. CDR3 in amino acids: CASSPGQLNTEAFF. As DNA, the CDR3 is TGTGCCAGCAGCCCCGGACAGCTTAACACTGAAGCTTTCTTT.

This clone was found once. The V gene is TRBV9, the J gene TRBJ2-3, with a weak D call TRBD2 (6 bases). Trimming cost V 0 bases and J 3 bases, with 11 bases left between them. The germline V gene has CDR1 SGDLS and CDR2 YYNGEE. The CDR3 is made up of 15 amino acids. The CDR3 here is CASSVGVGGTDTQYF. CDR3 bases: TGTGCCAGCAGCGTAGGGGTCGGGGGAACAGATACGCAGTATTTT.

This chain uses TRBV2 with TRBJ1-1; D unclear. V was trimmed by 7 bases and J by 8 bases, leaving 17 bases between them. The CDR3 is 13 residues long. Germline V gene lookup returns CDR1 SNHLY and CDR2 FYNNEI. CDR3 sequence: CASTIRVEREAFF. CDR3 coding DNA: TGTGCCAGCACTATACGGGTAGAAAGAGAAGCTTTCTTT.

V is TRBV5-4 and J is TRBJ2-2; 8 positions agree with TRBD2. The CDR3 length is 16 residues. Germline loops: CDR1 SGHNT, CDR2 YYREEE (reference sequence). V gave up 0 bases and J gave up 2 bases; unmatched junction bases: 3. CDR3 DNA: TGTGCCAGCAGCTTGGGACTAGCGATTAACACCGGGGAGCTGTTTTTT. Translated, it gives CASSLGLAINTGELFF.

V gene TRBV15 combines with J gene TRBJ1-3; D is possibly TRBD1 (5 bases). The V and J ends lost 8 bases and 0 bases respectively, with 14 bases between them. The CDR3 extends over 15 amino acids. Germline CDR1 and CDR2: LNHNV and YYDKDF (reference sequence). The CDR3 is CATDRTGSSGNTIYF. As DNA, the CDR3 is TGTGCCACCGACAGAACAGGTAGCTCTGGAAACACCATATATTTT.

The rearrangement joins TRBV25-1 to TRBJ1-1, with TRBD1 identical over 8 bases. The CDR3 covers 14 residues. V dropped 8 bases and J dropped 5; count of bases not matched to a gene: 10. Germline V gene sequence: CDR1 MGHDK, CDR2 SYGVNS. The CDR3 nucleotides are TGTGCCAGCGGTTCAACAGGGGGAAGGACTGAAGCTTTCTTT. Its translation: CASGSTGGRTEAFF.

This rearrangement joins TRBV18 to TRBJ2-5; 9 nucleotides match TRBD1. Germline V gives CDR1 KGHSH, CDR2 LQKENI. V lost 0 bases to trimming and J lost 4 bases; unmatched junction nucleotides: 3. This CDR3 region has 15 residues. The CDR3 here is CASSPPGDRAETQYF. CDR3 nucleotide sequence: TGTGCCAGCTCACCACCGGGGGACAGGGCAGAGACCCAGTACTTC.

V usage is TRBV5-6 and J usage is TRBJ1-1; D may be TRBD1 (5 bases). The V gene lost 3 bases and the J gene lost 1 base, with 16 bases spanning the gap. There are 16 residues in the CDR3. Germline V CDR1 and CDR2: SGHDT, YYEEEE. The DNA for the CDR3 is TGTGCCAGCAGCTCCCAGGGTAATTACCCGAACACTGAAGCTTTCTTT. Its translation is CASSSQGNYPNTEAFF. The variable domain in full, completed from reference TRBV5-6 and TRBJ1-1, reads DAGVTQSPTHLIKTRGQQVTLRCSPKSGHDTVSWYQQALGQGPQFIFQYYEEEERQRGNFPDRFSGHQFPNYSSELNVNALLLGDSALYLCASSSQGNYPNTEAFFGQGTRLTVV.

The chain uses TRBV18 and TRBJ1-1, with 9 bases matching TRBD1. The junction had 9 bases not matched to a gene; V was cut back by 6 bases and J by 4 bases. The CDR3 is made up of 15 amino acids. Per germline, CDR1 KGHSH and CDR2 LQKENI. In DNA form, the CDR3 reads TGTGCCAGCTCGTCAGAACAGGGGGCGCGCACTGAAGCTTTCTTT. Its translation: CASSSEQGARTEAFF.

The CDR3 region is CASQRTTYNEQFF. The CDR3, as DNA: TGTGCCAGTCAAAGGACTACCTACAATGAGCAGTTCTTC. V gene TRBV2 combines with J gene TRBJ2-1; possible D gene TRBD2, 6 bases. CDR1 is SNHLY, CDR2 FYNNEI, per germline. The length of the CDR3 is 13 residues. V shed 9 bases and J shed 2 bases, with 11 bases lying between them.

This clone was observed a handful of times. CDR3 in amino acids: CASSFHTGGGRTLAKNIQYF. CDR3 nucleotides: TGCGCCAGCAGCTTCCACACGGGCGGGGGGCGGACACTAGCCAAAAACATTCAGTACTTC. The rearrangement uses TRBV5-1 and TRBJ2-4; 8 bases are shared with TRBD2. The germline V gene has CDR1 SGHRS and CDR2 YFSETQ. The CDR3 contains 20 residues. With V trimmed by 2 bases and J by 0 bases, 16 bases remained unmatched.

V gene TRBV4-2 combines with J gene TRBJ2-5, with D perhaps TRBD2 (5 bases). V shed 6 bases and J shed 4 bases, with 18 bases lying between them. CDR1 is LGHNA and CDR2 is YNFKEQ in the germline V gene. This CDR3 region has 15 residues. CDR3 sequence (DNA): TGTGCCAGCAGACAAAGCAATGGGAGAGCAGAGACCCAGTACTTC. Encoded protein: CASRQSNGRAETQYF.